Listed below are T cell receptor beta chains from one sample, sequenced in a study of shared clonotypes between healthy human individuals. Repertoires were generated with immunoSEQ multiplex PCR, while TCRdb's copy carries only in-frame clones and drops some. The top ten hold about 0.45% of the sample, which has approximately 1,500,000 clones, 98% seen once. Sequenced sample: naive CD4+ T cells sorted from blood. These receptors were obtained from a man between 25 and 39 years old in good health. The conserved cysteine and the conserved F or W are not part of the CDR3 here.

cdr3_aa j_call v_call
ASSIGSGKIQETQY TRBJ2-5 TRBV19
ASSRDRADGELF TRBJ2-2 TRBV19
ASSVQGTYNEQF TRBJ2-1 TRBV9
ASSLEAVGFQF TRBJ2-1 TRBV5-1
ASSYSGTGNYNEQF TRBJ2-1 TRBV6-5
ASKMRNRRGTEAF TRBJ1-1 TRBV28
ASSPGLAGHYEQY TRBJ2-7 TRBV5-6
ASSYSRSNTGELF TRBJ2-2 TRBV6-5
ASSRLNRAKAEAF TRBJ1-1 TRBV6-5
ASGLEMDQPQH TRBJ1-5 TRBV12-5
ASSYIEVSYNEQF TRBJ2-1 TRBV7-2
ASSVESGRGNTEAF TRBJ1-1 TRBV9
ASSSGLIPYEQY TRBJ2-7 TRBV7-2
ASSARLAGRTDTQY TRBJ2-3 TRBV7-9
ASSPQFGETQY TRBJ2-5 TRBV7-8
ASSQVRDRSGNTIY TRBJ1-3 TRBV7-9
ASSLASGNTIY TRBJ1-3 TRBV7-9
ASSESHGRTGELF TRBJ2-2 TRBV10-1
AISDPPGLGSEQF TRBJ2-1 TRBV10-3
ASSFRMEETQY TRBJ2-5 TRBV7-7
ASRTSYEQY TRBJ2-7 TRBV2
ASSLRAGRNEQF TRBJ2-1 TRBV6-6
ASSFGPLILQPQH TRBJ1-5 TRBV5-8
ASSLEPPGSPRGGNEQF TRBJ2-1 TRBV11-2
ASNVDRGQPQH TRBJ1-5 TRBV27
ASSPGLAVNTGELF TRBJ2-2 TRBV7-8
SVDRSETQY TRBJ2-5 TRBV29-1